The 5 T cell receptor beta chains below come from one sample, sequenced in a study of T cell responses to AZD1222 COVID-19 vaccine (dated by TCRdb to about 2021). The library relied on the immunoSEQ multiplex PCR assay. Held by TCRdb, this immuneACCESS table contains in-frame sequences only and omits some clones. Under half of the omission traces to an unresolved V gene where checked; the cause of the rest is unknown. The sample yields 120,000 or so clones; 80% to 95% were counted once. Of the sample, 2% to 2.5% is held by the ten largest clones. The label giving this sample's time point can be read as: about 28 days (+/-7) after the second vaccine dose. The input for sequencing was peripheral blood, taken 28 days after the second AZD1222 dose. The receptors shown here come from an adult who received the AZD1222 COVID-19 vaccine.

CDR3 in amino acids: CASSRGDTYNEQFF. The CDR3, as DNA: TGTGCCAGTAGCCGGGGGGACACCTACAATGAGCAGTTCTTC. This chain links TRBV19 with TRBJ2-1; D may be TRBD2 (7 bases). Germline CDR1 and CDR2: LNHDA and SQIVND (reference sequence). This CDR3 comprises 14 residues. Deletions cut 6 bases from V and 2 bases from J, with 11 bases between.

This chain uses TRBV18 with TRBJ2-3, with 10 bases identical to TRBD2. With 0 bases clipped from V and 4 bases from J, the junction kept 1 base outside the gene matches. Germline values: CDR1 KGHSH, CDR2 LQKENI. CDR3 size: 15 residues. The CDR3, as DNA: TGTGCCAGCTCACCACCGGGGACTAGCGCAGATACGCAGTATTTT. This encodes CASSPPGTSADTQYF.

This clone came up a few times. CDR3: CAISENQGRQYYEQYF. Here the CDR3 DNA reads TGTGCCATCAGTGAGAATCAGGGCAGGCAATACTACGAGCAGTACTTC. The J gene is TRBJ2-7, the V gene TRBV10-3, with a tentative D call TRBD1 (5 bases). V lost 2 bases and J lost 3, with 17 bases in between. CDR1 is ENHRY, CDR2 SYGVKD, per germline. The CDR3 totals 16 residues.

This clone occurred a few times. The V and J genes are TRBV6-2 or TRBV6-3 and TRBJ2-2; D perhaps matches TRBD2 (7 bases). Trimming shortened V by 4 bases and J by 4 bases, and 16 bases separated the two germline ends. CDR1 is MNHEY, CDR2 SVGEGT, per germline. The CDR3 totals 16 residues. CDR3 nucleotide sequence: TGTGCCAGCAGTTCTGGGGGGGGCTGGAGCACCGGGGAGCTGTTTTTT. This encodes CASSSGGGWSTGELFF.

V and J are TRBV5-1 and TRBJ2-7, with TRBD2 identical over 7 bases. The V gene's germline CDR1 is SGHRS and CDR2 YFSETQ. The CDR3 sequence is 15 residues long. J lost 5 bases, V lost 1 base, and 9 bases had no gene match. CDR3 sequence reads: CASSLRLAPRDEQYF. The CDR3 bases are TGCGCCAGCAGCTTGAGACTAGCACCGAGGGACGAGCAGTACTTC.